One T cell receptor (beta chain) is described in this entry. This record comes from a study of blood T cell repertoires in COVID-19. The CDR3 length is 18 residues. Germline CDR1 is SGDLS and CDR2 is YYNGEE. Trimming shortened V by 0 bases and J by 4 bases, and 20 bases separated the two germline ends. Produced via immunoSEQ multiplex PCR; TCRdb's table is partial and in-frame only. Here the sample spans about 280,000 clones, around 89% being singletons. The sequenced sample was PBMCs or T cells enriched from blood (not recorded which). The TCR sequence derives from a young woman with acute COVID-19. This chain connects TRBV9 to TRBJ2-1, with D possibly being TRBD1 (5 bases). The CDR3: CASSVAPTLDSSYNEQFF. The CDR3, as DNA: TGTGCCAGCAGCGTAGCCCCCACCCTCGACAGTTCTTACAATGAGCAGTTCTTC. Full variable domain (remainder filled in from reference TRBV9 and TRBJ2-1): DSGVTQTPKHLITATGQRVTLRCSPRSGDLSVYWYQQSLDQGLQFLIQYYNGEERAKGNILERFSAQQFPDLHSELNLSSLELGDSALYFCASSVAPTLDSSYNEQFFGPGTRLTVL.